The 13 T cell receptor beta chains below were found in one sample sequenced in a study of shared clonotypes between healthy human individuals (dated by TCRdb to the early 2020s). The library was built by means of the immunoSEQ multiplex PCR assay. The clones in this table, taken by TCRdb from immuneACCESS, are in-frame only. Not every clone is retained; where verified, under half of the shortfall comes from an unresolved V gene, and the cause of the rest is unknown. The sample yields roughly 720,000 clones; 90% were counted once. Around a third of the sample goes to the ten largest clones. Source material: memory CD8+ T cells from PBMCs. Explained via the paper, the cell subset or site label denotes: CD45RO+ cells pooled with CCR7-negative TemRA cells. The receptors stem from a young man in good health. Some clones in this sample may be carry-over from other donors' samples.

A remark on this clone: Within the sample, other DNA sequences also encode this same CDR3. The V and J genes are TRBV27 and TRBJ2-7; D could derive from TRBD1 or TRBD2 (6 bases each). Germline values: CDR1 MNHEY, CDR2 SMNVEV (reference sequence). V was cut by 6 bases and J by 2 bases, with 11 bases left in between. This CDR3 contains 13 residues. CDR3 nucleotides: TGTGCCAGCAGCTTAAGGGGGGCCTACGAGCAGTACTTC. Its translation: CASSLRGAYEQYF.

This chain links TRBV7-9 with TRBJ2-1; D gene unclear. CDR1 is SEHNR, CDR2 FQNEAQ, per germline (reference sequence). The CDR3 is 14 amino acids. V shed 3 bases and J shed 0 bases, with 6 bases lying between them. CDR3 DNA sequence: TGTGCCAGCAGCTTGCTTCCCTCCTACAATGAGCAGTTCTTC. Translating gives CASSLLPSYNEQFF.

V and J are TRBV15 and TRBJ2-1, with a tentative D call TRBD1 (5 bases). This CDR3 spans 16 amino acids. The germline CDR1 and CDR2 sequences are LNHNV and YYDKDF (reference sequence). The ends were cut back, 1 base at V and 4 bases at J, with 14 bases in the middle. In nucleotides, the CDR3 is TGTGCCACCAGCAGAGGCAGACAGAACTCTTACAATGAGCAGTTCTTC. Amino acids: CATSRGRQNSYNEQFF.

This clone showed up just once. Other nucleotide sequences in the sample specify the same CDR3. The CDR3 loop is CASTRGRNEQFF. The DNA for the CDR3 is TGTGCCAGCACACGGGGCCGCAATGAGCAGTTCTTC. V and J are TRBV7-2 and TRBJ2-1; D may correspond to TRBD1 or TRBD2 (5 bases each). V was shortened by 7 bases and J by 6 bases, with 10 bases between the two germline ends. CDR1 is SGHTA, CDR2 FQGNSA, per germline. This CDR3 is 12 amino acids long.

The chain joins TRBV7-6 to TRBJ1-3, with a weak D call TRBD1 (6 bases). The germline V and J ends were trimmed by 5 bases and 7 bases, with 30 bases remaining between them. Germline-derived CDR1 and CDR2 are SGHVS and FNYEAQ. The CDR3 has 19 amino acids. CDR3 coding DNA: TGTGCCAGCAGCGGGCCGGGACATCTTACGACTAGCGTGGGGAACACCATATATTTT. Amino acids: CASSGPGHLTTSVGNTIYF.

This clone was picked up one time. This chain links TRBV5-4 with TRBJ2-1, with unresolved D. V lost 3 bases and J lost 4, with 14 bases in between. The germline V gene has CDR1 SGHNT and CDR2 YYREEE (reference sequence). This CDR3 has 15 residues. Here the CDR3 DNA reads TGTGCCAGCAGCTCCCAGTGGGAACTGTACAATGAGCAGTTCTTC. The encoded protein is CASSSQWELYNEQFF.

The chain combines TRBV5-6 with TRBJ2-7; D remains ambiguous. Germline values: CDR1 SGHDT, CDR2 YYEEEE. The CDR3 spans 15 residues. Trimming left V 0 bases short and J 5 bases short, with 15 bases between. This chain's CDR3 is CASSLEVTDLNEQYF. In nucleotides, the CDR3 is TGTGCCAGCAGCTTGGAAGTTACAGATCTGAACGAGCAGTACTTC.

V usage is TRBV7-9 and J usage is TRBJ2-7; 9 positions match TRBD1. Unmatched junction bases numbered 10, after V lost 10 bases and J lost 6 bases. The CDR3 contains 13 residues. The V gene's germline CDR1 is SEHNR and CDR2 FQNEAQ (reference sequence). This chain's CDR3 is CATGHRGRIEQYF. The DNA of the CDR3 is TGTGCCACCGGACACAGGGGGCGAATCGAGCAGTACTTC.

This clone showed up just once. The chain carries TRBV9 and TRBJ2-3; TRBD2 agrees at 11 bases. The germline V gene encodes CDR1 SGDLS and CDR2 YYNGEE. The CDR3 loop spans 16 amino acids. The V segment lost 5 bases and the J segment 1 base; nucleotides outside the gene matches: 6. The CDR3 here is CASSFLTSGGTDTQYF. The CDR3 DNA reads as TGTGCCAGCAGTTTTTTGACTAGCGGGGGCACAGATACGCAGTATTTT.

The J gene is TRBJ2-1, the V gene TRBV28; D uncertain. This CDR3 has 13 amino acids. CDR1 and CDR2 (germline): MDHEN, SYDVKM. V was shortened by 5 bases and J by 7 bases, with 12 bases between the two germline ends. In nucleotides, the CDR3 is TGTGCCAGCAGTGGGCAAAGAACGAATGAGCAGTTCTTC. Amino acid sequence: CASSGQRTNEQFF.

The chain uses TRBV12-5 and TRBJ1-5, with D possibly matching TRBD1 (5 bases). The V end was cut by 3 bases, the J end by 4 bases, with 7 bases between. Germline loops: CDR1 LGHNT, CDR2 FRNRAP. This CDR3 has 13 amino acids. CDR3 loop: CASGFGGNQPQHF. CDR3 nucleotide sequence: TGTGCTAGTGGTTTTGGGGGGAATCAGCCCCAGCATTTT.

The V call is TRBV6-5, the J call TRBJ2-4; 10 positions agree with TRBD1. CDR3 length: 12 residues. Germline CDR1 is MNHEY and CDR2 is SVGAGI. V gave up 10 bases and J gave up 8 bases; unmatched junction bases: 5. For the CDR3, the DNA is TGTGCCACCCGACAGGGGGCAGACATTCAGTACTTC. It encodes CATRQGADIQYF.

This sequence joins TRBV28 and TRBJ1-2; D perhaps matches TRBD1 (5 bases). Germline V gene data show CDR1 as MDHEN and CDR2 as SYDVKM. V was shortened by 6 bases and J by 3 bases, with 14 bases between the two germline ends. The CDR3 runs 14 residues. The CDR3 loop reads CASRARAFYYGYTF. CDR3 coding DNA: TGTGCCAGCAGGGCCAGGGCCTTTTACTATGGCTACACCTTC.